The clone carrying this T cell receptor beta chain was found a few times. Its antigen remains unidentified. Each donor (without exception) was a healthy Caucasian. The data are from a study of identical twins. Regarding the study as a whole: Shared out-of-frame alpha sequences (those common to twins) showed excess low generation probability. Not following the same donors, the study drew its conclusions from cross-sectional statistical analysis.

Germline V gives CDR1 KGHDR, CDR2 SFDVKD. This CDR3 has 16 residues. The V and J ends lost 2 bases and 4 bases, in that order; junction bases with no gene match: 6. After template switching added a universal primer site, the resulting cDNA carried unique molecular identifiers. TCRdb re-analysed the 5' RACE reads in MiXCR, keeping a single row per CDR3 protein. The sample consists of some 500,000 distinct CDR3 sequences, more than 13% of them appearing once. These data were likewise used in another study, on yellow fever vaccine responses in identical twins.

The specimen was CD4+ T cells sorted from blood. The J gene is TRBJ2-3, the V gene TRBV24-1; 9 bases line up with TRBD1. This clonotype was obtained from a woman under 30 in good health. Here the CDR3 DNA reads TGTGCCACCAGTGATTCCCGGGACAGGGAAGCAGATACGCAGTATTTT. Translation gives CATSDSRDREADTQYF.